Described below is a single T cell receptor (beta chain) sequence and its context. These data come from a study of blood T cell repertoires in COVID-19. Overall study: Acute and convalescent COVID-19 samples came from the United States, Italy and Spain. The cDNA or gDNA used as material had been derived from T cells, B-cell-depleted T cells, or PBMCs.

J gave up 4 bases and V 0 bases, and 8 bases lay outside the gene matches. Germline CDR1 and CDR2: SGHRS and YFSETQ. The CDR3 totals 16 residues. Study processing details: Reference gene primer amplification gave estimated nucleated cell counts. Measured with immunoSEQ multiplex PCR; TCRdb has only the in-frame clones, and not every one. V and J calls and clone size are copied from that table; D and trimming were computed from the DNA. The top ten hold around 4.3% of the sample, which has roughly 100,000 clones, 65% to 90% seen once. Sequences were obtained from peripheral blood. V is TRBV5-1 and J is TRBJ2-5; TRBD1 aligns across 8 bases. This receptor was taken from a man aged 45 to 65 with acute or convalescent COVID-19. CDR3 in amino acids: CASSLGAGQGRETQYF. The CDR3, as DNA: TGCGCCAGCAGCTTGGGGGCCGGACAGGGAAGAGAGACCCAGTACTTC. Using reference TRBV5-1 and TRBJ2-5 for the parts outside the CDR3, the full variable domain is KAGVTQTPRYLIKTRGQQVTLSCSPISGHRSVSWYQQTPGQGLQFLFEYFSETQRNKGNFPGRFSGRQFSNSRSEMNVSTLELGDSALYLCASSLGAGQGRETQYFGPGTRLLVL.